This is a list of T cell receptor beta chains from one sample in a study of blood T cell repertoires in COVID-19. Sequencing was performed with immunoSEQ multiplex PCR; in TCRdb, only in-frame clones are kept and a portion is missing. This sample has about 160,000 clones, with 75% to 85% found just once. Material: PBMCs or T cells enriched from blood (not recorded which). These receptors came from a woman in her fifties or sixties who had recovered from COVID-19. The CDR3 runs from the conserved cysteine through the conserved F or W. D genes are given only for firm matches. Some rows mark clone size as missing; the rest say once, few, many or name a class of expanded clone.

j_call	clone_size	v_call	d_call	cdr3_aa	cdr3_nt
TRBJ1-5	-	TRBV11-3	-	CASSLLDTRLNSNQPQHF	TGTGCCAGCAGCTTACTGGACACCCGACTTAATAGCAATCAGCCCCAGCATTTT
TRBJ2-1	-	TRBV7-2	TRBD2	CASSPIKAGGVYNEQFF	TGTGCCAGCAGCCCCATAAAAGCGGGGGGGGTCTACAATGAGCAGTTCTTC
TRBJ1-1	-	TRBV11-3	-	CASSSRPAATEAFF	TGTGCCAGCAGCTCCCGCCCCGCGGCCACTGAAGCTTTCTTT
TRBJ1-5	-	TRBV30	-	CACEGERGQPQHF	TGTGCCTGCGAGGGGGAGAGAGGACAGCCCCAGCATTTT
TRBJ1-1	-	TRBV5-1	-	CASSFGGDTEAFF	TGCGCCAGCAGCTTTGGGGGCGACACTGAAGCTTTCTTT
TRBJ2-7	-	TRBV7-6	-	CASSLQGNYEQYF	TGTGCCAGCAGCTTACAGGGGAACTACGAGCAGTACTTC
TRBJ2-7	-	TRBV10-1	TRBD1	CASSGTGTASYEQYF	TGCGCCAGCAGTGGTACCGGGACAGCCTCCTACGAGCAGTACTTC
TRBJ2-3	-	TRBV4-2	-	CASSQDHLRVVEDTQYF	TGTGCCAGCAGCCAAGATCATCTCAGGGTAGTGGAAGATACGCAGTATTTT
TRBJ2-7	-	TRBV6-1	TRBD1	CASSEARTGVGGEQYF	TGTGCCAGCAGTGAAGCGCGGACAGGGGTAGGTGGCGAGCAGTACTTC
TRBJ2-3	-	TRBV5-1	TRBD2	CASSLALAGTSTDTQYF	TGCGCCAGCAGCTTGGCCTTAGCGGGAACTAGCACAGATACGCAGTATTTT
TRBJ1-5	-	TRBV2	-	CASRQGTQPQHF	TGTGCCAGCAGACAGGGAACTCAGCCCCAGCATTTT
TRBJ1-5	once	TRBV30	-	CAWSKGIPPQHF	TGTGCCTGGTCCAAGGGGATCCCGCCCCAGCATTTT
TRBJ1-2	-	TRBV27	TRBD1	CASRPGQGGYGYTF	TGTGCCAGCAGGCCTGGACAGGGGGGCTATGGCTACACCTTC
TRBJ2-7	-	TRBV3-1/TRBV3-2	TRBD2	CASSQETSVEQYF	TGTGCCAGCAGCCAAGAGACTAGCGTCGAGCAGTACTTC
TRBJ2-2	-	TRBV11-2	TRBD2	CASSLGRKAAAGEAGELFF	TGTGCCAGCAGCTTGGGCCGAAAGGCTGCAGCGGGGGAAGCCGGGGAGCTGTTTTTT
TRBJ1-6	-	TRBV19	-	CASSIAAGVNSPLHF	TGTGCCAGTAGTATAGCGGCAGGGGTTAATTCACCCCTCCACTTT
TRBJ1-1	few	TRBV5-1	-	CASSSERETEAFF	TGCGCCAGCAGCTCGGAGAGGGAAACTGAAGCTTTCTTT
TRBJ1-3	-	TRBV7-8	-	CASSLGTSSGNTIYF	TGTGCCAGCAGCTTAGGGACAAGCTCTGGAAACACCATATATTTT
TRBJ2-1	-	TRBV29-1	TRBD2	CSVERSGGVEQFF	TGCAGCGTCGAACGGAGCGGGGGGGTCGAACAGTTCTTC
TRBJ1-2	-	TRBV11-2	-	CASSLGGRGYGYTF	TGTGCCAGCAGCTTAGGGGGCAGGGGCTATGGCTACACCTTC
TRBJ1-2	-	TRBV6-4	-	CASSDSASQGGLIYGYTF	TGTGCCAGCAGTGACTCCGCCAGTCAGGGCGGCCTTATCTATGGCTACACCTTC
TRBJ2-5	-	TRBV13	TRBD2	CASSFRKTSGGQETQYF	TGTGCCAGCAGCTTCAGGAAGACTAGCGGGGGCCAAGAGACCCAGTACTTC
TRBJ1-4	few	TRBV9	TRBD1	CASSVGGTVDEKLFF	TGTGCCAGCAGCGTAGGAGGGACAGTCGATGAAAAACTGTTTTTT
TRBJ2-2	once	TRBV3-1/TRBV3-2	TRBD2	CASSQHSGGVAGELFF	TGTGCCAGCAGCCAACATAGCGGGGGGGTCGCCGGGGAGCTGTTTTTT
TRBJ1-1	-	TRBV5-4	TRBD1	CASSLGNRGNTEAFF	TGTGCCAGCAGCTTGGGGAACAGGGGTAACACTGAAGCTTTCTTT
TRBJ2-6	-	TRBV2	TRBD2	CASSDPASGVSGANVLTF	TGTGCCAGCAGTGATCCCGCTAGCGGGGTATCTGGGGCCAACGTCCTGACTTTC
TRBJ2-5	-	TRBV6-5	TRBD2	CASSLAGGQETQYF	TGTGCCAGCAGTCTGGCGGGGGGTCAAGAGACCCAGTACTTC
TRBJ1-2	few	TRBV2	TRBD1	CASTQETGRYTANYGYTF	TGTGCCAGCACCCAAGAGACAGGGAGGTACACCGCTAACTATGGCTACACCTTC
TRBJ1-5	-	TRBV10-1	-	CASTAFRTESNQPQHF	TGCGCCAGCACAGCCTTTCGGACAGAAAGCAATCAGCCCCAGCATTTT
TRBJ2-7	-	TRBV6-5	TRBD2	CASSYPGLEGKEQYF	TGTGCCAGCAGTTACCCGGGACTAGAAGGGAAGGAGCAGTACTTC
TRBJ2-7	-	TRBV12-3/TRBV12-4	-	CASSPQGPYEQYF	TGTGCCAGCAGTCCCCAGGGCCCCTACGAGCAGTACTTC
TRBJ1-1	-	TRBV11-3	TRBD1	CASSRQGSGTEAFF	TGTGCCAGCAGCCGACAGGGCTCGGGCACTGAAGCTTTCTTT
TRBJ1-1	-	TRBV30	-	CAWSPGLGAYAFF	TGTGCCTGGAGCCCCGGTTTAGGGGCCTACGCTTTCTTT
TRBJ2-5	-	TRBV12-3/TRBV12-4	TRBD2	CASGGDQETQYF	TGTGCCAGCGGGGGGGATCAAGAGACCCAGTACTTC
TRBJ2-3	-	TRBV2	-	CASSDILASGTDTQYF	TGTGCCAGCAGTGATATTTTGGCTAGTGGCACAGATACGCAGTATTTT
TRBJ1-3	-	TRBV7-2	TRBD1	CASSPGTGVWLEENTIYF	TGTGCCAGCAGCCCAGGGACAGGAGTGTGGTTAGAGGAAAACACCATATATTTT
TRBJ1-6	-	TRBV23-1	-	CANPVASPLHF	TGCGCCAACCCTGTGGCTTCACCCCTCCACTTT
TRBJ2-1	-	TRBV30	-	CAWTLTGGPYNEQFF	TGTGCCTGGACTCTCACCGGGGGACCCTACAATGAGCAGTTCTTC
TRBJ2-7	-	TRBV4-2	TRBD1	CASSQEGTGPSYEQYF	TGTGCCAGCAGCCAAGAGGGGACAGGGCCTTCCTACGAGCAGTACTTC
TRBJ1-2	-	TRBV3-1/TRBV3-2	-	CASSHWARDTGYTF	TGTGCCAGCAGCCATTGGGCCCGGGACACCGGCTACACCTTC
TRBJ2-7	-	TRBV10-3	TRBD2	CAISAGVGGTSYEQYF	TGTGCCATCTCCGCGGGTGTCGGGGGGACTTCCTACGAGCAGTACTTC
TRBJ1-1	-	TRBV5-4	-	CASSLVTGFVTEAFF	TGTGCCAGCAGCTTAGTAACAGGGTTTGTCACTGAAGCTTTCTTT
TRBJ1-2	-	TRBV27	TRBD1	CASSPGTGNYGYTF	TGTGCCAGCAGCCCAGGGACAGGGAACTATGGCTACACCTTC
TRBJ2-5	-	TRBV11-2	TRBD2	CASSLAGGQETQYF	TGTGCCAGCAGCTTAGCGGGGGGCCAAGAGACCCAGTACTTC
TRBJ1-2	once	TRBV15	-	CATSRGTGKDGYTF	TGTGCCACCAGCAGAGGCACAGGGAAGGATGGCTACACCTTC
TRBJ2-5	-	TRBV24-1	TRBD1	CATSDAGTVETQYF	TGTGCCACCAGTGATGCCGGGACAGTTGAGACCCAGTACTTC
TRBJ2-5	-	TRBV7-2	-	CASSLRDLETQYF	TGTGCCAGCAGCTTACGGGACTTAGAGACCCAGTACTTC
TRBJ1-2	once	TRBV12-3/TRBV12-4	-	CASSFPNYGYTF	TGTGCCAGCAGTTTTCCGAACTATGGCTACACCTTC
TRBJ2-7	-	TRBV5-4	-	CASSLDRGAPREQYF	TGTGCCAGCAGCTTGGATCGGGGGGCCCCCCGCGAGCAGTACTTC
TRBJ1-2	-	TRBV5-8	TRBD1	CASSLFSTGEYGYTF	TGTGCCAGCAGCCTATTCTCAACAGGGGAGTATGGCTACACCTTC
TRBJ1-5	once	TRBV6-5	-	CASSYSLWQQEPQHF	TGTGCCAGCAGTTACTCGTTATGGCAGCAGGAGCCCCAGCATTTT
TRBJ1-5	once	TRBV27	-	CASSSRTALGQPQHF	TGTGCCAGCAGTTCGCGGACAGCCTTAGGCCAGCCCCAGCATTTT
TRBJ1-2	-	TRBV4-2	-	CASSHVGQDGYTF	TGTGCCAGCAGCCATGTGGGGCAGGATGGCTACACCTTC
TRBJ2-7	-	TRBV29-1	TRBD1	CSVVQGAYEQYF	TGCAGCGTTGTACAGGGGGCCTACGAGCAGTACTTC
TRBJ1-6	-	TRBV5-6	-	CASSLGGSIPYNSPLHF	TGTGCCAGCAGCTTGGGAGGCTCGATTCCCTATAATTCACCCCTCCACTTT